The present TCR beta chain was sequenced within a study of blood T cell repertoires in COVID-19. Study-wide context: From the United States, Italy and Spain came samples of acute and convalescent COVID-19. PBMCs, B-cell-depleted T cells, or T cells were the source of the cDNA or gDNA that made up the material.

As processed by the authors: Quantification of nucleated cells was approximated via reference gene primer amplification. TCRdb keeps only in-frame clones here, not all; method: immunoSEQ multiplex PCR. The V and J calls and clone size were taken over from that table, and D and trimming were inferred from the DNA. The sample lists around 100,000 clones; 84% were seen once. With V trimmed by 4 bases and J by 13 bases, 15 bases remained unmatched. The length of the CDR3 is 15 residues. Germline loops: CDR1 SGHRS, CDR2 YFSETQ. The chain uses TRBV5-1 and TRBJ2-3; 10 nucleotides line up with TRBD1. The sample was peripheral blood. The TCR comes from a human donor in a cohort sampled during active COVID-19. CDR3 residues: CASSSTGTGEGRKYF. The CDR3, as DNA: TGCGCCAGCAGCAGCACCGGGACAGGGGAGGGTCGGAAGTATTTT.